The T cell receptor beta chain under discussion was sequenced for a study of T cells in localized non-small cell lung cancer. Whole-study results and caveats: Analysis by sequencing included only one tumor region, so heterogeneity remains possible. Uninvolved adjacent lung showed the highest T cell clonality, exceeding tumor. Elevated circulating T cell density in blood was associated with longer overall survival. Median about 58 top-100 tumor clones were shared with paired adjacent lung.

As regards this clone: Its antigen is still unknown.

Some clones are missing from TCRdb's copy, which holds only in-frame ones; the method was immunoSEQ multiplex PCR. The repertoire holds around 64,000 clones, with approximately 90% as singletons. V lost 5 bases, J lost 8 bases, and 9 bases stayed unmatched. Germline lookup yields CDR1 SEHNR and CDR2 FQNEAQ (reference sequence). This CDR3 is built from 15 residues. The specimen comprised peripheral blood, sampled before any cancer treatment. V gene TRBV7-9 combines with J gene TRBJ2-2, with TRBD1 identical over 9 bases. This sequence was found in a man aged 40 to 70 with stage I lung adenocarcinoma. Here the CDR3 DNA reads TGTGCCAGCAGCCTACAGGGGGCGAGTTCTGGGGAGCTGTTTTTT. Residues: CASSLQGASSGELFF.